One sample yielded the 16 T cell receptor beta chains listed below, sequenced in a study of blood T cell repertoires in COVID-19. The data were produced by immunoSEQ multiplex PCR, yet TCRdb's version contains in-frame clones alone and is incomplete. The sample lists approximately 310,000 clones, approximately 91% occurring once. The sequenced sample was PBMCs or T cells enriched from blood (not recorded which). These receptors originate from a man aged 60-69 years who had recovered from COVID-19.

The J gene is TRBJ2-1, the V gene TRBV6-1, with D possibly being TRBD1 (6 bases). V was pared by 4 bases and J by 0 bases, with 13 bases between. The CDR3 has 16 residues. Germline CDR1 MNHNS, CDR2 SASEGT. CDR3 amino acids: CASSGGQGSSYNEQFF. The CDR3 coding sequence is TGTGCCAGCAGTGGGGGCCAGGGGAGCTCCTACAATGAGCAGTTCTTC.

The V and J genes are TRBV7-6 and TRBJ2-2; 10 bases align to TRBD2. V lost 2 bases and J lost 5; bases outside the gene matches: 5. The germline gives CDR1 SGHVS, CDR2 FNYEAQ. The CDR3 spans 16 residues. CDR3 bases: TGTGCCAGCAGCTTAAGCCTAGCGGGAGTTACCGGGGAGCTGTTTTTT. Translating it yields CASSLSLAGVTGELFF.

The rearrangement links TRBV6-6 to TRBJ1-6; D gene unclear. The CDR3 has 15 residues. V was cut by 0 bases and J by 7 bases, with 10 bases left in between. CDR1 is MNHNY, CDR2 SVGAGI, per germline (reference sequence). CDR3 DNA sequence: TGTGCCAGCAGTTACTCGCCGGGGAACAATTCACCCCTCCACTTT. Protein sequence: CASSYSPGNNSPLHF.

The V and J genes are TRBV30 and TRBJ2-3, with D maybe TRBD1 (5 bases). The CDR3 loop spans 14 amino acids. Between the trimmed V and J ends, which lost 8 bases and 4 bases, there was a span of 19 bases. Germline CDR1 GTSNPN, CDR2 SVGIG (reference sequence). CDR3 protein: CASWGESRPDTQYF. CDR3 coding DNA: TGTGCCAGTTGGGGCGAGAGTCGGCCAGATACGCAGTATTTT.

The V call is TRBV4-2, the J call TRBJ2-2, with 9 bases identical to TRBD2. The CDR3 spans 16 residues. Trimming at V came to 4 bases and at J to 1 base, leaving 4 bases not matched to a gene. The germline V gene has CDR1 LGHNA and CDR2 YNFKEQ. DNA of the CDR3: TGTGCCAGCAGCCGGAATAGCGGGAGGAACACCGGGGAGCTGTTTTTT. Translating gives CASSRNSGRNTGELFF.

The chain employs TRBV20-1 and TRBJ2-1, with D possibly TRBD2 on 5 matching bases. Germline V CDR1 and CDR2: DFQATT, SNEGSKA (reference sequence). Trimming left V 5 bases short and J 8 bases short, with 10 bases between. CDR3 length: 11 residues. CDR3 residues: CSASLVDEQFF. DNA of the CDR3: TGCAGTGCTTCACTAGTGGATGAGCAGTTCTTC.

This clone appeared a single time. The chain employs TRBV6-5 and TRBJ1-6; TRBD1 might be the D (5 bases). CDR1 MNHEY and CDR2 SVGAGI come from the germline V gene. This CDR3 comprises 15 residues. The V and J ends lost 0 bases and 10 bases respectively, with 13 bases between them. CDR3 loop: CASSYSGDSSSPLHF. For the CDR3, the DNA is TGTGCCAGCAGTTACTCAGGGGATAGTAGCTCACCCCTCCACTTT.

The chain has TRBV9 and TRBJ2-5; 7 nucleotides agree with TRBD2. The V gene end was trimmed by 3 bases and the J gene end by 5 bases; junction bases not matched to a gene: 13. CDR1 SGDLS and CDR2 YYNGEE come from the germline V gene. This CDR3 is 16 amino acids long. CDR3 bases: TGTGCCAGCAGCGGGAGCGCGATTAGCGGGCGCGAGACCCAGTACTTC. The encoded protein is CASSGSAISGRETQYF.

The chain has TRBV5-1 and TRBJ1-5; 8 bases agree with TRBD1. V shed 4 bases and J 4 bases; nucleotides not matched to a gene: 16. Germline CDR1 reads SGHRS; CDR2 reads YFSETQ. CDR3 length: 18 residues. The DNA of the CDR3 is TGCGCCAGCAGCCTTGCCCCCACGGGACAGGACTTTAATCAGCCCCAGCATTTT. Its protein product is CASSLAPTGQDFNQPQHF. The complete variable domain, with remaining parts taken from reference TRBV5-1 and TRBJ1-5, reads KAGVTQTPRYLIKTRGQQVTLSCSPISGHRSVSWYQQTPGQGLQFLFEYFSETQRNKGNFPGRFSGRQFSNSRSEMNVSTLELGDSALYLCASSLAPTGQDFNQPQHFGDGTRLSIL.

The V call is TRBV6-4, the J call TRBJ2-5; TRBD2 matches at 11 bases. V was pared by 0 bases and J by 2 bases, with 8 bases of the junction left unmatched. Germline CDR1 reads MRHNA; CDR2 reads SNTAGT. This CDR3 contains 18 residues. CDR3 coding DNA: TGTGCCAGCAGTGACTCCTCCGGGACTAGCGGACGACAAGAGACCCAGTACTTC. Translation gives CASSDSSGTSGRQETQYF.

The chain employs TRBV5-1 and TRBJ2-1; weak D call: TRBD1 (6 bases). This CDR3 has 13 residues. The ends were cut back, 4 bases at V and 5 bases at J, with 10 bases in the middle. Germline CDR1 and CDR2: SGHRS and YFSETQ. The CDR3 protein is CASSNGQNNEQFF. The CDR3 DNA reads TGCGCCAGCAGCAACGGACAGAACAATGAGCAGTTCTTC. The variable domain in full, with the rest retrieved from reference TRBV5-1 and TRBJ2-1, is KAGVTQTPRYLIKTRGQQVTLSCSPISGHRSVSWYQQTPGQGLQFLFEYFSETQRNKGNFPGRFSGRQFSNSRSEMNVSTLELGDSALYLCASSNGQNNEQFFGPGTRLTVL.

The CDR3 here is CAISEYPSGSVNEQFF. CDR3 coding DNA: TGTGCCATCAGTGAGTACCCCAGCGGGAGCGTCAATGAGCAGTTCTTC. The genes are TRBV10-3 and TRBJ2-1, with 8 bases matching TRBD2. V lost 1 base, J lost 6 bases, and 8 bases stayed unmatched. There are 16 residues in the CDR3. CDR1 and CDR2 from the germline V gene are ENHRY and SYGVKD.

The chain recombines TRBV4-2 with TRBJ2-4, with a weak D call TRBD2 (7 bases). CDR3 length: 19 residues. V dropped 1 base and J dropped 0 bases, with 19 bases sitting between them. Germline CDR1 reads LGHNA; CDR2 reads YNFKEQ. The CDR3 spells CASSQVRGRASLAKNIQYF. DNA of the CDR3: TGTGCCAGCAGCCAAGTTAGGGGGAGGGCTTCCCTAGCCAAAAACATTCAGTACTTC.

The genes are TRBV15 and TRBJ2-1, with D hard to call. Germline V gene sequence: CDR1 LNHNV, CDR2 YYDKDF (reference sequence). The CDR3 is 16 residues long. The V and J ends lost 5 bases and 0 bases respectively, with 14 bases between them. The DNA for the CDR3 is TGTGCCACCAGCGTTACCTCTCGGAGCTCCTACAATGAGCAGTTCTTC. Translation gives CATSVTSRSSYNEQFF.

This rearrangement joins TRBV24-1 to TRBJ2-3, with D possibly matching TRBD1 (5 bases). This CDR3 is 17 amino acids long. Germline CDR1 KGHDR, CDR2 SFDVKD. Trimming took off 4 bases at V and 2 bases at J, with 18 bases between the two ends. The CDR3: CATSDRRKGHITDTQYF. The CDR3 region has the DNA TGTGCCACCAGTGACCGTCGGAAAGGACATATCACAGATACGCAGTATTTT.

This rearrangement joins TRBV19 to TRBJ1-4, with TRBD1 matching over 7 bases. The CDR3 runs to 13 residues. Germline CDR1 reads LNHDA; CDR2 reads SQIVND (reference sequence). V lost 5 bases and J lost 8; bases outside the gene matches: 5. The DNA of the CDR3 is TGTGCCAGTAGTTCGAGGACAGGAGAAAAACTGTTTTTT. Translated, it gives CASSSRTGEKLFF.